This T cell receptor beta chain was sequenced during a study of T-cell reconstitution after alpha-beta-depleted transplantation in children. Broader study findings: Fresh T-cell production supplied most of the T-cell counts and diversity seen one year after transplant. By about two months after transplant, alpha-beta T cells reportedly arose from several hundred graft clones that had expanded. Surviving recipient cells, namely T cells and thymic progenitors, were the source of high day-60 TCRbeta diversity in some patients.

Molecular barcoding with unique molecular identifiers was used for the TCRbeta library. TCRdb fed the PCR reads into MiXCR, producing one record per CDR3 protein. Of 95,000 to 120,000 distinct CDR3 sequences listed, around 6.4% were seen once; the top ten hold more than 20%. Trimming cost V 0 bases and J 0 bases, with 5 bases left between them. The CDR3 loop spans 14 amino acids. The germline V gene has CDR1 ENHRY and CDR2 SYGVKD. This clonotype was counted between two and nine times. Antigen unknown. This chain links TRBV10-3 with TRBJ1-2; D not resolved. This receptor was identified in a male patient aged 2-9 years who had a stem cell transplant for acute lymphoblastic leukemia, so the T cells may come from the graft donor. The sample here was PBMCs, mostly from graft donor cells, taken 360 days after TCRalphabeta/CD19-depleted stem cell transplant. The CDR3 DNA reads TGTGCCATCAGTGAGTCAGGAGCTAACTATGGCTACACCTTC. Translation gives CAISESGANYGYTF.